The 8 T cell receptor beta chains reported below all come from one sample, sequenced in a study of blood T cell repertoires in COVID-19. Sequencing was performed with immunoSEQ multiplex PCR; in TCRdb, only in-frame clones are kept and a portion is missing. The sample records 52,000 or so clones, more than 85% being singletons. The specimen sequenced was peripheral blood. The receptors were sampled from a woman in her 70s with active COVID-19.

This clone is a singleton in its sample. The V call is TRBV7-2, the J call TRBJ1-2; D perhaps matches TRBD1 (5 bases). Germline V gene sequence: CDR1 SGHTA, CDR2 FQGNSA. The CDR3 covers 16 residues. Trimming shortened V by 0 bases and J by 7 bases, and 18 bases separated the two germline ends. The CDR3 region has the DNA TGTGCCAGCAGCTTAGCGCTAAGGGGCCTGGGGCTTGGCTACACCTTC. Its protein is CASSLALRGLGLGYTF.

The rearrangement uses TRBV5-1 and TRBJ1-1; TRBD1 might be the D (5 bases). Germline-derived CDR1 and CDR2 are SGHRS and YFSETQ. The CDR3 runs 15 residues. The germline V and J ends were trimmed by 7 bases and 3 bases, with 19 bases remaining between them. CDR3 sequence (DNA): TGCGCCAGCGTCATCATCCCGGGGGTCGACACTGAAGCTTTCTTT. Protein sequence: CASVIIPGVDTEAFF.

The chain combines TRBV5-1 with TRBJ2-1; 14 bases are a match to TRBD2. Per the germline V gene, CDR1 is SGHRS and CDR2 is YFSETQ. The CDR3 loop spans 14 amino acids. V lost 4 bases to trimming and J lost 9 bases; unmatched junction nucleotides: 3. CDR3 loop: CASSLGLAGVEQFF. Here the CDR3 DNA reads TGCGCCAGCAGCCTGGGACTAGCGGGAGTTGAGCAGTTCTTC.

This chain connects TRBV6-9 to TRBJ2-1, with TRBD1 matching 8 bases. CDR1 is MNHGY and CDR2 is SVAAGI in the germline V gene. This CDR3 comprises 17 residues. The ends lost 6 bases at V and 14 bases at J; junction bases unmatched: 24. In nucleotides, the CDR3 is TGTGCCAGCAGGACCATGATACCCTGGGACAGGATCTACATGGAGTTCTTC. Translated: CASRTMIPWDRIYMEFF.

CDR3 protein: CASSGGLVRLNTEAFF. CDR3 coding DNA: TGTGCCAGTAGTGGAGGGTTGGTCAGACTGAACACTGAAGCTTTCTTT. The V gene is TRBV19, the J gene TRBJ1-1, with D uncertain. CDR3 length: 16 amino acids. Per germline, CDR1 LNHDA and CDR2 SQIVND (reference sequence). Trimming removed 5 bases at V and 0 bases at J, with 16 bases between.

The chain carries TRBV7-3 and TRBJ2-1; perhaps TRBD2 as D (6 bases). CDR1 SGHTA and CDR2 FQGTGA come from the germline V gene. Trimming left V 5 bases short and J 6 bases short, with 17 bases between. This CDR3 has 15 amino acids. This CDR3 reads CASSLLGRDLNEQFF. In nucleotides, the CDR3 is TGTGCCAGCAGCCTACTCGGGCGGGACCTCAATGAGCAGTTCTTC.

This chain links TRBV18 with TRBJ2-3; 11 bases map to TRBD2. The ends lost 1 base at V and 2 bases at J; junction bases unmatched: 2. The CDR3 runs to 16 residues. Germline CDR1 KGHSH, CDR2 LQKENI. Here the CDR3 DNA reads TGTGCCAGCTCACCACAACTAGCGGGGGACACAGATACGCAGTATTTT. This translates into CASSPQLAGDTDTQYF.

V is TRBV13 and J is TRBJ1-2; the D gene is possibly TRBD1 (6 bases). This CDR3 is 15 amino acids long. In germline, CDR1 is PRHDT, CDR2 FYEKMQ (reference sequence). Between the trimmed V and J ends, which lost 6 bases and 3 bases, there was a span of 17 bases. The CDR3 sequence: CASRLVGGEDYGYTF. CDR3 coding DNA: TGTGCCAGCAGACTAGTAGGGGGGGAGGACTATGGCTACACCTTC.